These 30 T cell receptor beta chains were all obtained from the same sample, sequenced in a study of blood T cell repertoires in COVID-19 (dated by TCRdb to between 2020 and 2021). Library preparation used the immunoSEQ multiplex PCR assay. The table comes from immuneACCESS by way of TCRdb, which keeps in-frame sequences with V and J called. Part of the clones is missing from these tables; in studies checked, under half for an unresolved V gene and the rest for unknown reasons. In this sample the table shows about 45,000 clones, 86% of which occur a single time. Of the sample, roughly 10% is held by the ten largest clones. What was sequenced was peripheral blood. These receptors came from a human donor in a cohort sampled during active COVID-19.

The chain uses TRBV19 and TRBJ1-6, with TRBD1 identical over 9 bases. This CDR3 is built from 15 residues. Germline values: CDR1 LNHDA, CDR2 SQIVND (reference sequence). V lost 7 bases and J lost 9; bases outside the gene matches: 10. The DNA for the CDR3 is TGTGCCAGTACGACCTCCGGGACAGGGCCTTCACCCCTCCACTTT. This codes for CASTTSGTGPSPLHF.

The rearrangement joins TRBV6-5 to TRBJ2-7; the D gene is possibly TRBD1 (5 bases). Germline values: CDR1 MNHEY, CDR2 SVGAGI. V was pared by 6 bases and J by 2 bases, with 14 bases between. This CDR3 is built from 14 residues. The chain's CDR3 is CASRTQDMAYEQYF. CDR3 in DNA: TGTGCCAGCAGGACACAGGACATGGCCTACGAGCAGTACTTC.

CDR3 residues: CASSYPGLNEQFF. DNA of the CDR3: TGTGCCAGCTCTTACCCCGGTCTCAATGAGCAGTTCTTC. The chain carries TRBV27 and TRBJ2-1; D gene unclear. CDR1 is MNHEY and CDR2 is SMNVEV in the germline V gene (reference sequence). V lost 8 bases to trimming and J lost 6 bases, with 14 bases between them. This CDR3 is 13 amino acids long.

The CDR3 loop is CASSHKTPHVTDTQYF. The CDR3 coding sequence is TGTGCCAGCAGCCATAAGACTCCCCACGTCACAGATACGCAGTATTTT. V gene TRBV13 combines with J gene TRBJ2-3, with D hard to call. There are 16 residues in the CDR3. Germline values: CDR1 PRHDT, CDR2 FYEKMQ (reference sequence). Trimming pared 5 bases from V and 2 bases from J, leaving 17 bases between. The full variable domain, with the rest looked up from reference TRBV13 and TRBJ2-3, is AAGVIQSPRHLIKEKRETATLKCYPIPRHDTVYWYQQGPGQDPQFLISFYEKMQSDKGSIPDRFSAQQFSDYHSELNMSSLELGDSALYFCASSHKTPHVTDTQYFGPGTRLTVL.

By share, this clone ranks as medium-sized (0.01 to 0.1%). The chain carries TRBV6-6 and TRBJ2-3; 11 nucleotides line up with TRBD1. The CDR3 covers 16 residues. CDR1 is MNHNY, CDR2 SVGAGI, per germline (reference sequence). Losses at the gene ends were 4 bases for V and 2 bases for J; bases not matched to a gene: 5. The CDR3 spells CASSSGTGGYTDTQYF. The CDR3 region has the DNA TGTGCCAGCAGTTCCGGGACAGGGGGATACACAGATACGCAGTATTTT.

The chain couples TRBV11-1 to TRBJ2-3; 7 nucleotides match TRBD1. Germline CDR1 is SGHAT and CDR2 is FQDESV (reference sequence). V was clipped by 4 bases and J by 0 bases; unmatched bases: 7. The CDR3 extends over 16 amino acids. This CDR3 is CASSSTGQTSTDTQYF. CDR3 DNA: TGTGCCAGCAGCTCCACGGGACAGACTAGCACAGATACGCAGTATTTT.

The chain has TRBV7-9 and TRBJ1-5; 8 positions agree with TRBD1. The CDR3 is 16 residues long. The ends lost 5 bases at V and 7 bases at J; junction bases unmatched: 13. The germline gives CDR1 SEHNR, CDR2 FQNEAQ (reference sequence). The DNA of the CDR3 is TGTGCCAGCAGCCCCTGGAACGCAGGGGGCGGGCAGCCCCAGCATTTT. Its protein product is CASSPWNAGGGQPQHF.

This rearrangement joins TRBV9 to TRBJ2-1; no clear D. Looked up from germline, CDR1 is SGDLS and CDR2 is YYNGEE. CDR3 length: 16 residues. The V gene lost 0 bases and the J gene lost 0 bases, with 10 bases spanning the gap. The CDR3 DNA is TGTGCCAGCAGCGTAGCCGGGTTGGGCTCCTACAATGAGCAGTTCTTC. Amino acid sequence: CASSVAGLGSYNEQFF. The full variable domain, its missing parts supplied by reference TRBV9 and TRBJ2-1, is DSGVTQTPKHLITATGQRVTLRCSPRSGDLSVYWYQQSLDQGLQFLIQYYNGEERAKGNILERFSAQQFPDLHSELNLSSLELGDSALYFCASSVAGLGSYNEQFFGPGTRLTVL.

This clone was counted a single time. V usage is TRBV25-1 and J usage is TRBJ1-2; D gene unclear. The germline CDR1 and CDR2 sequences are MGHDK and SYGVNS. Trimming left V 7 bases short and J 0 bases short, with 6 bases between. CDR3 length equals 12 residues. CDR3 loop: CASTGTNYGYTF. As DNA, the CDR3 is TGTGCCAGCACAGGAACTAACTATGGCTACACCTTC.

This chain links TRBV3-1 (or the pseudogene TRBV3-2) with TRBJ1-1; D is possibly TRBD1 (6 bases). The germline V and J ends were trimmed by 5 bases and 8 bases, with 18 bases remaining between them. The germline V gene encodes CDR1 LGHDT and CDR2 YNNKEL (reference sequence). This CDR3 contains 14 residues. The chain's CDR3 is CASSNRGAGPEAFF. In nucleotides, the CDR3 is TGTGCCAGCAGCAACCGGGGGGCGGGGCCAGAAGCTTTCTTT.

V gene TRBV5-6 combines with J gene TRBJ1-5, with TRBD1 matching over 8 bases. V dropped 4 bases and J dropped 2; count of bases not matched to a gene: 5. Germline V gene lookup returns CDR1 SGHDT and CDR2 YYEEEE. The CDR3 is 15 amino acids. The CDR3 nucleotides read TGTGCCAGCAGCCTGGACAGGGAGCGCAATCAGCCCCAGCATTTT. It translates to CASSLDRERNQPQHF.

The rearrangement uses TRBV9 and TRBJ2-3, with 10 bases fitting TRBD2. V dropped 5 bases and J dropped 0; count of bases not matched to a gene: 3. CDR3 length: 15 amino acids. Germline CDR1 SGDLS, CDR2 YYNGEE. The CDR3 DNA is TGTGCCAGCAGGCCTAGCGGGGGTAGCACAGATACGCAGTATTTT. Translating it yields CASRPSGGSTDTQYF.

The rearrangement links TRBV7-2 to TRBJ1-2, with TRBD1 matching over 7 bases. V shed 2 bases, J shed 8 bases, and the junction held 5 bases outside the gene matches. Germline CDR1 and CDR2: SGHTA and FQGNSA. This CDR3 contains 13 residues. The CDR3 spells CASSLRRGLGYTF. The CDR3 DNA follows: TGTGCCAGCAGCTTAAGAAGGGGGCTCGGCTACACCTTC.

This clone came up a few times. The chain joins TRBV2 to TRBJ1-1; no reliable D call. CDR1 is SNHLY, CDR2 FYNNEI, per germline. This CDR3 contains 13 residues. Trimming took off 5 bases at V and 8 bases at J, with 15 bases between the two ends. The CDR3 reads CASSPQNFGEAFF. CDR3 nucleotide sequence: TGTGCCAGCAGTCCGCAGAATTTCGGGGAAGCTTTCTTT. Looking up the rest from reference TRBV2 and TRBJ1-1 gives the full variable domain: EPEVTQTPSHQVTQMGQEVILRCVPISNHLYFYWYRQILGQKVEFLVSFYNNEISEKSEIFDDQFSVERPDGSNFTLKIRSTKLEDSAMYFCASSPQNFGEAFFGQGTRLTVV.

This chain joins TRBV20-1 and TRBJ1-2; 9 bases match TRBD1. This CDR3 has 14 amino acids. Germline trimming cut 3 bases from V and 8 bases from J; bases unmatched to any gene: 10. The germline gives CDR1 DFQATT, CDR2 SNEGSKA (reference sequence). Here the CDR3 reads CSASHRGPVYGYTF. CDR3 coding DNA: TGCAGTGCTAGTCACAGGGGGCCGGTTTACGGCTACACCTTC.

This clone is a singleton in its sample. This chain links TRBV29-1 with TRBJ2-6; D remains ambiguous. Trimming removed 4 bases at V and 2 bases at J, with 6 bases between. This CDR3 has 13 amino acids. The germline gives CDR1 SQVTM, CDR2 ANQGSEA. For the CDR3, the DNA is TGCAGCGTTGCAGGTACTGGGGCCAACGTCCTGACTTTC. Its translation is CSVAGTGANVLTF.

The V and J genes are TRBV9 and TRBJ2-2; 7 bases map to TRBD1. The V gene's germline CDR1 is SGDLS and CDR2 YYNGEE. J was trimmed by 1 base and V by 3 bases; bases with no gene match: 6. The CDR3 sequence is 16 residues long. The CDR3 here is CASSAPRQGNTGELFF. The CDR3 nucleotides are TGTGCCAGCAGCGCTCCCCGACAGGGGAACACCGGGGAGCTGTTTTTT.

As DNA, the CDR3 is TGCGCCAGCAGCCAAACCGGGACAGGGGAGAACGAGCAGTACTTC. Its translation: CASSQTGTGENEQYF. The rearrangement links TRBV4-1 to TRBJ2-7; 10 positions match TRBD1. With 2 bases clipped from V and 5 bases from J, the junction kept 6 bases outside the gene matches. This CDR3 contains 15 residues. CDR1 and CDR2 from the germline V gene are MGHRA and YSYEKL.

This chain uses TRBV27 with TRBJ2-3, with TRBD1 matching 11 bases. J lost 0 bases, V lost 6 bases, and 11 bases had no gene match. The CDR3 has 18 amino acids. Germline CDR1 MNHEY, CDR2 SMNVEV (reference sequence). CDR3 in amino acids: CASSSGTGGSTSTDTQYF. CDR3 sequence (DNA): TGTGCCAGCAGCTCCGGGACAGGGGGGTCGACTAGCACAGATACGCAGTATTTT.

The CDR3 DNA follows: TGCGCCAGCAGCGTCGCAGAGGCCGAGACCCAGTACTTC. Its translation: CASSVAEAETQYF. This rearrangement joins TRBV5-1 to TRBJ2-5; the D is unclear. The CDR3 extends over 13 amino acids. The V end lost 4 bases, the J end lost 5 bases, and 12 bases lay between the germline ends. Germline values: CDR1 SGHRS, CDR2 YFSETQ.

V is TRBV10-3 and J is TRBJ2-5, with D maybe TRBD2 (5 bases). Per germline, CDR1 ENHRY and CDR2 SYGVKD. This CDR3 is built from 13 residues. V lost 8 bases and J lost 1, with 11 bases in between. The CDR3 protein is CAISTGFQETQYF. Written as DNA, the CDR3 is TGTGCCATCTCAACGGGATTCCAAGAGACCCAGTACTTC.

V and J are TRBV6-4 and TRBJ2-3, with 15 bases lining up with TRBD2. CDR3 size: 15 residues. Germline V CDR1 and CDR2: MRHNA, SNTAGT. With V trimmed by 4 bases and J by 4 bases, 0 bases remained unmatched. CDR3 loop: CASSGTSGGADTQYF. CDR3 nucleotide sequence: TGTGCCAGCAGTGGGACTAGCGGGGGGGCAGATACGCAGTATTTT.

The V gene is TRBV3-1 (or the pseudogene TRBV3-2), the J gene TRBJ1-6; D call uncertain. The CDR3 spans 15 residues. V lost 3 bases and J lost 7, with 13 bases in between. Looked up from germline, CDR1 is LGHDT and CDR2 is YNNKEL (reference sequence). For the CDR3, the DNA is TGTGCCAGCAGCCAGAACTCGCCCGTGAATTCACCCCTCCACTTT. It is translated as CASSQNSPVNSPLHF.

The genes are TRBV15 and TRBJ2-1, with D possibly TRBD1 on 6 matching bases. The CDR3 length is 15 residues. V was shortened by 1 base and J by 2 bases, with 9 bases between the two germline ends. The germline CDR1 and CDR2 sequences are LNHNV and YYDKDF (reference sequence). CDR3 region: CATSRVQGPYNEQFF. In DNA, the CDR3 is TGTGCCACCAGCAGAGTGCAGGGGCCCTACAATGAGCAGTTCTTC.

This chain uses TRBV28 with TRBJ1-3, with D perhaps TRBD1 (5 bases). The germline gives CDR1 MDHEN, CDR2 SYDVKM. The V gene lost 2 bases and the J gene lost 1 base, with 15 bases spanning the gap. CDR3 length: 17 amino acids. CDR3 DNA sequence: TGTGCCAGCAGTTTAATTGCGGGGGGTCAATCTGGAAACACCATATATTTT. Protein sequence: CASSLIAGGQSGNTIYF.

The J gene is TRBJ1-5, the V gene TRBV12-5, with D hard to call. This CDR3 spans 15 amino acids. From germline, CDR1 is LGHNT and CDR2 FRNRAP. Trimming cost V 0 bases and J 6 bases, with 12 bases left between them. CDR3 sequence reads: CASGLVYGTSQPQHF. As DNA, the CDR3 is TGTGCTAGTGGTTTGGTTTACGGTACTAGTCAGCCCCAGCATTTT.

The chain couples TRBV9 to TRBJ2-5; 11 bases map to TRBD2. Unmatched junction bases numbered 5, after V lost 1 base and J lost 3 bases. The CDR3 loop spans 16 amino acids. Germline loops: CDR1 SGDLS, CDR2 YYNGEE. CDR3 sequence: CASSVTSGGFKETQYF. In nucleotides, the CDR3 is TGTGCCAGCAGCGTAACTAGCGGGGGTTTTAAAGAGACCCAGTACTTC.

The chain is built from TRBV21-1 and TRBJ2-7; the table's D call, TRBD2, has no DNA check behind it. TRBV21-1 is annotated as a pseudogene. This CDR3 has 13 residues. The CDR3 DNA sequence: TGTGCCAGCACAGCGTTCTTGGCCTACGAGCAGTACTTC. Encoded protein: CASTAFLAYEQYF.

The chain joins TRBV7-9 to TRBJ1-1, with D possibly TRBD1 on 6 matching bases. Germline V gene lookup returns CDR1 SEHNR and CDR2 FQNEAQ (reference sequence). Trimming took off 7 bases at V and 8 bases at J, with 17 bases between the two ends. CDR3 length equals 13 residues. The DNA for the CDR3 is TGTGCCAGCACCTCAGGCACCGGGACAGAAGCTTTCTTT. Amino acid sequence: CASTSGTGTEAFF.

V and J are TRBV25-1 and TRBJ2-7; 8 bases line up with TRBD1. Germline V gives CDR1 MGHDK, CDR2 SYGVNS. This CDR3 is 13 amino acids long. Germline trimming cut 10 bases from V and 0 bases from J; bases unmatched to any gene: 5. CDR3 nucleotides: TGTGCCACTAAGGGACAGGTCTCCTACGAGCAGTACTTC. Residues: CATKGQVSYEQYF.